This entry is about one TCR beta chain. The antigen remains unidentified. This record belongs to a study of cytomegalovirus exposure and HLA in healthy donors. Study at large: Among the roughly 400 genotyped donors, 81% were placed in the Caucasian-associated ancestry cluster.

The PCR was carried out with 60 Vbeta primers and 13 Jbeta primers. The method was immunoSEQ multiplex PCR; TCRdb's version includes in-frame clones alone and lacks a portion of them. Recorded for this sample: 100,000 to 150,000 clones. Study observations and caveats: Roughly uniform depth of sequencing across donors was assumed in presence/absence analyses. The classifier was said to identify cytomegalovirus status with high specificity and sensitivity. A later analysis reportedly found that, within productive TCRs, an Asian-associated ancestry cluster had fewer N-insertions than the mean observed across the approximately 670 donors.

The germline V gene has CDR1 SGHNT and CDR2 YENEEA. The trim removed 1 base at V and 2 bases at J, leaving 8 bases unmatched. CDR3 size: 20 residues. The chain is built from TRBV11-3 and TRBJ2-2; 15 nucleotides line up with TRBD2. What was sequenced was PBMCs. The TCR originated in a middle-aged man in good health and CMV-seronegative. This CDR3 is CASSLGRTSGREVNTGELFF. CDR3 nucleotides: TGTGCCAGCAGCTTAGGTCGGACTAGCGGGAGGGAGGTTAACACCGGGGAGCTGTTTTTT.